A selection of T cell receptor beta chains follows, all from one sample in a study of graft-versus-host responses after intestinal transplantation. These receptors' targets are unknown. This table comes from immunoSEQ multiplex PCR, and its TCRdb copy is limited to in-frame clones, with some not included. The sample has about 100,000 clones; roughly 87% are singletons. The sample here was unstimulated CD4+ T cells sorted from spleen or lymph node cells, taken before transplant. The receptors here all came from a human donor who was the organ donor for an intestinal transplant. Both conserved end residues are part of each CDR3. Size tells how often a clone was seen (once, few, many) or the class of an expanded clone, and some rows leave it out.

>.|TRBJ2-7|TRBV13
CATLRGLAEPYEQYF
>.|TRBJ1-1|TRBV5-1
CASSLGVLAPEAFF
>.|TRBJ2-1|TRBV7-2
CASRPGQGTHNEQFF
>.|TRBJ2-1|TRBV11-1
CASSSQPYNEQFF
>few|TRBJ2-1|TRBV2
CASSRGQGAKFF
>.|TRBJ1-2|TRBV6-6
CASSSLTGGGYTF
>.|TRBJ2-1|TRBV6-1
CASSYRAPYNEQFF
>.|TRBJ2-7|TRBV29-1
CSAKTGQGYEQYF
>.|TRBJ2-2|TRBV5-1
CASSLAVGQILTGELFF
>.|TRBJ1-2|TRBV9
CASSPTGEGYGYTF
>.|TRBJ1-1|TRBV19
CASRADRDLNTEAFF
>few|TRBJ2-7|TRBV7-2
CASSLGGTGTYEQYF
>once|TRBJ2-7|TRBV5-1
CASGTGGAGSYEQYF
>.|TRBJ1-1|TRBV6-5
CASSSDTVDNEAFF
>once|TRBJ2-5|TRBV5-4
CASSTSGAGAETQYF
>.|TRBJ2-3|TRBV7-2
CASSPWGGAGSSDTQYF
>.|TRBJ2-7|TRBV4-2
CASSQKPAGGSGSYEQYF
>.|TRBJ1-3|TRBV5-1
CASRYDRVSGNTIYF
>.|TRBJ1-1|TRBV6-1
CAGGTTSYAGEAFF
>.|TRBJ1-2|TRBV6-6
CASSVTGIYGYTF
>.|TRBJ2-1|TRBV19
CASSPGDRHNEQFF
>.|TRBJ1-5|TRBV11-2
CASSPTGPNQPQHF
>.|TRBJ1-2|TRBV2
CASSDVLGTQSRNYGYTF
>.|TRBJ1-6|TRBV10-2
CASSVQVNSPLHF
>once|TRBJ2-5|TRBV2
CASSDTWGIGVQYF
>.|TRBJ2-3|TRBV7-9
CASSLLAGGTDTRYF
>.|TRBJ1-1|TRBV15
CATSNWQGAAEAFF
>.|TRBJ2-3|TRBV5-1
CASSLSRSTDTQYF
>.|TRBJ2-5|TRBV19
CASSMLRGETQYF
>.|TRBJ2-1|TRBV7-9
CASRWRSAEQFF
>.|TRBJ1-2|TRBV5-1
CASSPVMDYGYTF
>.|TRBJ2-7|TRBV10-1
CASMGRGISGSYEQYF
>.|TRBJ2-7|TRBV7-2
CASSPRGPYEQYF
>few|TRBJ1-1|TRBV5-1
CASSRGGGDTEAFF
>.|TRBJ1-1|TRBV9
CASSVGSSSEAFF
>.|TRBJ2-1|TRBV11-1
CASSTSGTPNNEQFF
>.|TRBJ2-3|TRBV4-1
CASSQSGGAADTQYF
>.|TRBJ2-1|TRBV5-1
CASSLGVNEQFF
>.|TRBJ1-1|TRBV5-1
CASSLGELWNTEAFF
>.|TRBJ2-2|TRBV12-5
CASGLMGGLVNTGELFF
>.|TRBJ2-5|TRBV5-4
CASSLEMGHQETQYF
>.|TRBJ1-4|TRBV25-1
CASSEYWTTTNEKLFF
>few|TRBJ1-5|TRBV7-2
CASSLGAKQPQHF
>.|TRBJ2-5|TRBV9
CASSGGLSGSLETQYF
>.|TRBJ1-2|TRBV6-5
CASSYKGHGYTF
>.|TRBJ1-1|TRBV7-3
CASRRDRNTEAFF
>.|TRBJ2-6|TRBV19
CASKDSPSGANVLTF
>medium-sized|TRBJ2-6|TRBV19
CASKGSGANVLTF
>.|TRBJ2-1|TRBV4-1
CASSQWDSGGQYNEQFF
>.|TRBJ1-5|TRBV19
CASSPGTGIRFNQPQHF
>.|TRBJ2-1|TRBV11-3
CASSEAGGSSYNEQFF
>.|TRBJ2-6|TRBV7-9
CASSVRNSGANVLTF
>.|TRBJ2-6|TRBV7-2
CASSFTGANVLTF
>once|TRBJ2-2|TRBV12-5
CASGRDWTGELFF